The clone carrying this TCR beta chain occurred once. Study processing details: Counts of nucleated cells, estimated from reference gene primer amplification, were obtained. Repertoires were generated with immunoSEQ multiplex PCR, while TCRdb's copy carries only in-frame clones and drops some. The DNA gave D and trimming, while V, J and clone size come from that table. The sample holds 150,000 or so clones; almost 85% are singletons and the top ten take about 16%. These data originate in a study of blood T cell repertoires in COVID-19. For the study at large: Sites across the United States, Italy and Spain contributed samples from acute and convalescent COVID-19. In each case, the material was cDNA or gDNA derived from T cells, B-cell-depleted T cells, or PBMCs.

Germline loops: CDR1 ENHRY, CDR2 SYGVKD. V lost 3 bases to trimming and J lost 2 bases, with 4 bases between them. The CDR3 consists of 12 residues. The material sequenced was peripheral blood. This sequence was found in a human donor with acute or convalescent COVID-19. The donor label of this sample is uncertain. This chain connects TRBV10-3 to TRBJ1-1; D is undetermined. This chain's CDR3 is CAISDGNTEAFF. The DNA of the CDR3 is TGTGCCATCAGTGACGGTAACACTGAAGCTTTCTTT.